The subject of this entry is one T cell receptor (beta chain). Germline V lookup: CDR1 MNHNS, CDR2 SASEGT. CDR3 size: 15 residues. V lost 5 bases, J lost 5 bases, and 11 bases stayed unmatched. These data come from a study of shared T cell receptors in the human thymus. The repertoire was sequenced with immunoSEQ multiplex PCR; TCRdb's copy has only in-frame clones and lacks some. The sample contains fewer than 700,000 clones, approximately 90% of which appear only once. The sample also formed part of further work on human thymus T cells. As that report states: All donors were healthy Finnish infants who were undergoing corrective surgery to treat congenital heart defects.

This clonotype was obtained from a boy in the first two years of life with a congenital heart defect. The chain employs TRBV6-1 and TRBJ2-5; TRBD2 agrees at 7 bases. The sequencing sample was made of thymocytes. CDR3 amino acids: CASSRRTSDLETQYF. The CDR3 nucleotides are TGTGCCAGCAGTAGACGGACTAGTGATTTGGAGACCCAGTACTTC.